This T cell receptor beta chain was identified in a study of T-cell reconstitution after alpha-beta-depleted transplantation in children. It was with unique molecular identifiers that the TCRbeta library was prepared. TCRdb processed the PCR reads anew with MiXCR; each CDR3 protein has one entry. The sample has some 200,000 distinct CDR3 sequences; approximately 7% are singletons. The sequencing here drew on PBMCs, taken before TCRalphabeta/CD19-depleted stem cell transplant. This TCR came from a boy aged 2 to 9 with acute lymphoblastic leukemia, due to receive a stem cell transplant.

This CDR3 reads CASRYRLGGYEQYF. In nucleotides, the CDR3 is TGTGCCAGCAGATACAGACTAGGAGGCTACGAGCAGTACTTC. The J gene is TRBJ2-7, the V gene TRBV6-2 or TRBV6-3, with TRBD2 as a possible D gene (6 bases). V lost 6 bases, J lost 3 bases, and 15 bases lay in between. CDR3 length: 14 residues. Germline-derived CDR1 and CDR2 are MNHEY and SVGEGT.